This T cell receptor beta chain was sequenced during a study of blood T cell repertoires in COVID-19. At the level of the study: The origin of the acute and convalescent COVID-19 samples was the United States, Italy and Spain. T cells, B-cell-depleted T cells, or PBMCs provided the cDNA or gDNA that served as material.

Germline V gene sequence: CDR1 MDHEN, CDR2 SYDVKM. The CDR3 length is 13 residues. Trimming took off 10 bases at V and 3 bases at J, with 15 bases between the two ends. Authors' methods: The assay estimated nucleated cells by amplifying reference gene primers. Libraries were prepared by immunoSEQ multiplex PCR; TCRdb keeps only in-frame clonotypes and omits some of them. Clone size and V and J calls were adopted from that table, with D and trimming inferred from the DNA. The repertoire consists of approximately 120,000 clones, with about 74% occurring once and the leading ten covering around 5.5%. This clone was seen just once.

This receptor was taken from a man in his fifties or sixties with acute or convalescent COVID-19. The chain carries TRBV28 and TRBJ1-2; D might be TRBD1 (6 bases). Sequencing was performed on peripheral blood. DNA of the CDR3: TGTGCCACCACGGGACAAAACGACTATGGCTACACCTTC. It encodes CATTGQNDYGYTF.